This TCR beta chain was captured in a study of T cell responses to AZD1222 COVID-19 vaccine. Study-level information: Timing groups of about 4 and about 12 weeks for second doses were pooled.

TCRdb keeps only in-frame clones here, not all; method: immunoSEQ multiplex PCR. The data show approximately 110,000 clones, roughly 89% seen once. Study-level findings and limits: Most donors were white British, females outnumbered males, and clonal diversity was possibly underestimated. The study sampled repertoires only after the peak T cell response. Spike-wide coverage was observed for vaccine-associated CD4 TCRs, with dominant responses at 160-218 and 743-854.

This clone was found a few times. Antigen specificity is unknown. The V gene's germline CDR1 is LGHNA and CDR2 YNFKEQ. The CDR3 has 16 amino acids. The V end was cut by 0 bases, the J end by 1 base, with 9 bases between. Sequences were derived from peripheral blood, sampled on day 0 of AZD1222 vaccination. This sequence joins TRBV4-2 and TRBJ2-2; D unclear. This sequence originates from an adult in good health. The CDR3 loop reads CASSQDTRQNTGELFF. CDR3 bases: TGTGCCAGCAGCCAAGACACCCGCCAGAACACCGGGGAGCTGTTTTTT.